Listed below are T cell receptor beta chains from one sample, sequenced in a study of T cell responses to AZD1222 COVID-19 vaccine. Clones were read by immunoSEQ multiplex PCR, and TCRdb kept only the in-frame ones, dropping some. The sample lists roughly 100,000 clones; approximately 86% were seen once. The sample here was peripheral blood, taken 28 days after the second dose of the MenACWY control vaccine. The receptors stem from an adult who received the MenACWY meningococcal vaccine as a control. CDR3s include the opening cysteine and the closing phenylalanine or tryptophan. D genes are given only for firm matches. A row's size may be missing; if present it is once, few, many or a size class.

D gene | J gene | V gene | clone size | CDR3 protein | CDR3 DNA
. | TRBJ1-5 | TRBV24-1 | . | CATSQGRSGHQPQHF | TGTGCCACCAGTCAAGGGAGATCAGGTCATCAGCCCCAGCATTTT
TRBD1 | TRBJ1-2 | TRBV19 | . | CASSRTGETYGYTF | TGTGCCAGTAGTAGGACAGGGGAGACCTATGGCTACACCTTC
TRBD1 | TRBJ1-2 | TRBV27 | . | CASNTGTGGAGGYTF | TGTGCCAGCAACACCGGGACAGGGGGCGCGGGTGGCTACACCTTC
TRBD1 | TRBJ1-1 | TRBV11-2 | . | CASSYRGGNTEAFF | TGTGCCAGCAGCTACAGGGGGGGGAACACTGAAGCTTTCTTT
TRBD1 | TRBJ1-3 | TRBV3-1/TRBV3-2 | once | CASSHTGGGNTIYF | TGTGCCAGCAGCCACACAGGGGGCGGAAACACCATATATTTT
. | TRBJ1-2 | TRBV24-1 | few | CATSDLRQAGEDGYTF | TGTGCCACCAGTGATTTGCGTCAGGCAGGGGAGGACGGCTACACCTTC
. | TRBJ2-7 | TRBV18 | once | CASSPVLGYEQYF | TGTGCCAGCTCACCGGTTCTGGGTTACGAGCAGTACTTC
. | TRBJ2-1 | TRBV2 | . | CARWRVNNEQFF | TGTGCCAGGTGGAGGGTGAACAATGAGCAGTTCTTC
TRBD1 | TRBJ1-2 | TRBV4-1 | . | CASSQDGDRNPRNYGYTF | TGCGCCAGCAGCCAAGATGGGGACAGGAATCCCCGTAACTATGGCTACACCTTC
. | TRBJ1-3 | TRBV12-3/TRBV12-4 | . | CASTQNSGNTIYF | TGTGCCAGCACCCAGAATTCAGGAAACACCATATATTTT
. | TRBJ1-5 | TRBV5-8 | . | CASETGRGSQPQHF | TGTGCCAGCGAAACCGGCAGGGGAAGTCAGCCCCAGCATTTT
. | TRBJ2-7 | TRBV5-8 | . | CASSPRVYEQYF | TGTGCCAGCAGCCCAAGGGTCTACGAGCAGTACTTC
TRBD1 | TRBJ1-2 | TRBV16 | . | CASSLPGTADGYTF | TGTGCCAGCAGCCTACCCGGGACAGCCGATGGCTACACCTTC
. | TRBJ2-7 | TRBV13 | once | CASSSLPGTKMEGEQYF | TGTGCCAGCAGCTCTTTACCTGGGACAAAAATGGAAGGCGAGCAGTACTTC
. | TRBJ1-1 | TRBV6-5 | . | CASSFRQTVNTEAFF | TGTGCCAGCAGTTTTAGACAGACAGTCAACACTGAAGCTTTCTTT
. | TRBJ1-5 | TRBV30 | . | CAWTQGGSNQPQHF | TGTGCCTGGACTCAGGGTGGCAGCAATCAGCCCCAGCATTTT
. | TRBJ1-5 | TRBV18 | . | CASSRGASNQPQHF | TGTGCCAGCTCACGGGGGGCAAGCAATCAGCCCCAGCATTTT
TRBD1 | TRBJ1-2 | TRBV6-5 | . | CASTYTGGRGYTF | TGTGCCAGCACCTACACAGGGGGCCGTGGCTACACCTTC
TRBD1 | TRBJ2-3 | TRBV7-2 | . | CASSTRPDRGRRADTQYF | TGTGCCAGCAGCACGAGGCCGGACAGGGGGCGCCGGGCAGATACGCAGTATTTT
TRBD2 | TRBJ2-7 | TRBV12-3/TRBV12-4 | . | CASAGGGPYEQYF | TGTGCCAGCGCTGGGGGGGGTCCCTACGAGCAGTACTTC
. | TRBJ1-1 | TRBV10-1 | . | CASSEGGNTEAFF | TGCGCCAGCAGTGAGGGGGGGAACACTGAAGCTTTCTTT
TRBD1 | TRBJ2-7 | TRBV6-5 | . | CASSSAPGTGSYEQYF | TGTGCCAGCAGTTCGGCGCCCGGGACAGGGTCCTACGAGCAGTACTTC
. | TRBJ2-2 | TRBV4-3 | . | CASSQDWRGDLANTGELFF | TGCGCCAGCAGCCAAGATTGGCGCGGGGACCTCGCGAACACCGGGGAGCTGTTTTTT
TRBD1 | TRBJ2-5 | TRBV28 | . | CASSLWGTGAKETQYF | TGTGCCAGCAGTTTATGGGGGACAGGCGCAAAAGAGACCCAGTACTTC
. | TRBJ2-3 | TRBV13 | . | CASSLDREGFRDTQYF | TGTGCCAGCAGCTTAGACAGGGAAGGTTTTCGAGATACGCAGTATTTT
. | TRBJ1-3 | TRBV5-6 | . | CASSLVGGRPGNTIYF | TGTGCCAGCAGCTTGGTAGGGGGACGCCCTGGAAACACCATATATTTT
. | TRBJ2-2 | TRBV11-2 | . | CASSFKRNTGELFF | TGTGCCAGCAGCTTTAAACGGAACACCGGGGAGCTGTTTTTT
. | TRBJ2-7 | TRBV6-5 | once | CASSTRTGPHEQYF | TGTGCCAGCAGTACGCGTACAGGGCCCCACGAGCAGTACTTC
TRBD2 | TRBJ2-3 | TRBV7-6 | . | CASSSRNLAGANTDTQYF | TGTGCCAGCAGCTCCCGGAATCTAGCGGGGGCCAACACAGATACGCAGTATTTT
. | TRBJ2-1 | TRBV24-1 | . | CATSEVKGRRNEQFF | TGTGCCACCAGTGAGGTCAAAGGACGGCGAAATGAGCAGTTCTTC
TRBD1 | TRBJ2-7 | TRBV5-5 | once | CASSWLDRDYEQYF | TGTGCCAGCAGCTGGCTGGACAGGGACTACGAGCAGTACTTC
TRBD1 | TRBJ2-2 | TRBV5-6 | . | CASSFRGPNTGELFF | TGTGCCAGCAGCTTCAGGGGGCCCAACACCGGGGAGCTGTTTTTT
. | TRBJ1-6 | TRBV7-9 | few | CASSRRTAINNSPLHF | TGTGCCAGCAGCAGAAGGACAGCCATCAATAATTCACCCCTCCACTTT
TRBD1 | TRBJ1-2 | TRBV7-9 | . | CASSQDRVGGYTF | TGTGCCAGCAGCCAAGACAGGGTGGGAGGCTACACCTTC
TRBD1 | TRBJ1-2 | TRBV7-2 | once | CASSPQSQGVNYGYTF | TGTGCCAGCAGCCCCCAGAGCCAGGGGGTAAATTATGGCTACACCTTC
TRBD1 | TRBJ1-5 | TRBV25-1 | . | CAPSGQVRGSSNQPQHF | TGTGCCCCCAGCGGACAGGTTAGGGGATCTAGCAATCAGCCCCAGCATTTT
. | TRBJ1-2 | TRBV2 | . | CASSEVLKNTF | TGTGCCAGCAGCGAAGTACTCAAGAACACCTTC
TRBD1 | TRBJ1-2 | TRBV5-4 | . | CASSFGTANYGYTF | TGTGCCAGCAGCTTTGGGACAGCTAACTATGGCTACACCTTC
. | TRBJ2-6 | TRBV27 | . | CASSWGAGANVLTF | TGTGCCAGCAGTTGGGGGGCCGGGGCCAACGTCCTGACTTTC
. | TRBJ2-3 | TRBV7-9 | . | CASSLNEGGYKDTQYF | TGTGCCAGCAGCTTAAATGAGGGGGGGTACAAAGATACGCAGTATTTT
. | TRBJ2-2 | TRBV7-6 | . | CASSLVSRPGRNTGELFF | TGTGCCAGCAGCTTAGTTTCGCGGCCAGGGCGTAACACCGGGGAGCTGTTTTTT
. | TRBJ1-1 | TRBV5-4 | . | CASLDLSTEAFF | TGTGCCAGCCTGGACCTAAGCACTGAAGCTTTCTTT
TRBD2 | TRBJ2-3 | TRBV11-1 | . | CASSLGLTYTDTQYF | TGTGCCAGCAGCCTGGGACTAACGTACACAGATACGCAGTATTTT
TRBD1 | TRBJ1-4 | TRBV18 | . | CASSPQTGGATNEKLFF | TGTGCCAGCTCACCACAGACAGGGGGGGCGACTAATGAAAAACTGTTTTTT
. | TRBJ2-7 | TRBV18 | . | CASSAEAYEQYF | TGTGCCAGCTCAGCGGAAGCCTACGAGCAGTACTTC
TRBD2 | TRBJ2-5 | TRBV2 | . | CASSEQRGRQETQYF | TGTGCCAGCAGTGAACAGCGGGGGCGACAAGAGACCCAGTACTTC
. | TRBJ2-7 | TRBV6-5 | . | CASQKAGPPYEQYF | TGTGCATCCCAAAAGGCGGGACCTCCCTACGAGCAGTACTTC
. | TRBJ1-1 | TRBV18 | . | CASSPPGVTEAFF | TGTGCCAGCTCACCACCGGGGGTAACTGAAGCTTTCTTT
. | TRBJ1-1 | TRBV19 | few | CASSPKGWRGTEAFF | TGTGCCAGTAGTCCCAAGGGGTGGCGGGGCACTGAAGCTTTCTTT
. | TRBJ2-7 | TRBV6-2/TRBV6-3 | few | CASSYSRGDYEQYF | TGTGCCAGCAGTTACTCGAGGGGAGACTACGAGCAGTACTTC
. | TRBJ2-5 | TRBV15 | . | CATSRDGGEGETQYF | TGTGCCACCAGCAGAGATGGGGGTGAGGGAGAGACCCAGTACTTC
. | TRBJ2-7 | TRBV5-4 | . | CASSLGTAGQIPYEQYF | TGTGCCAGCAGCTTGGGTACTGCTGGGCAGATCCCCTACGAGCAGTACTTC
TRBD1 | TRBJ2-3 | TRBV29-1 | . | CSVGQGADTQYF | TGCAGCGTTGGACAGGGGGCGGATACGCAGTATTTT
TRBD1 | TRBJ1-2 | TRBV18 | . | CASSPLGQEGAYGYTF | TGTGCCAGCTCACCCTTAGGACAGGAGGGCGCCTATGGCTACACCTTC
. | TRBJ2-3 | TRBV28 | . | CASSSGRTTSTDTQYF | TGTGCCAGCAGTTCGGGCAGAACGACTAGCACAGATACGCAGTATTTT
. | TRBJ2-7 | TRBV24-1 | few | CATGDRYEQYF | TGTGCCACAGGGGACCGCTACGAGCAGTACTTC
. | TRBJ1-6 | TRBV7-3 | . | CASSATPDSPLHF | TGTGCCAGCAGCGCCACCCCTGATTCACCCCTCCACTTT
. | TRBJ2-7 | TRBV7-6 | . | CASSLASQGTVSSYEQYF | TGTGCCAGCAGCTTAGCCAGCCAGGGCACGGTTAGCTCCTACGAGCAGTACTTC
. | TRBJ1-6 | TRBV4-3 | . | CASSQDRAPMVPLHF | TGCGCCAGCAGCCAAGATCGGGCACCCATGGTCCCCCTCCACTTT